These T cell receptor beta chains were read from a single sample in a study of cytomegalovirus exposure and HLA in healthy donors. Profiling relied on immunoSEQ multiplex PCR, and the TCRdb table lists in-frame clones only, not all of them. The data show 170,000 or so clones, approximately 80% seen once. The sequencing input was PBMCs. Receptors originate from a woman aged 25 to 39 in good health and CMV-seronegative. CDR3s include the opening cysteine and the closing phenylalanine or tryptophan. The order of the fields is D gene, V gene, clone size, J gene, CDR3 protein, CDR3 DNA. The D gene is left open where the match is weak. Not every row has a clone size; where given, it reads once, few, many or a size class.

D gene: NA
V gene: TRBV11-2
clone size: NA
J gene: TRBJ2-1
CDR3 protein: CASSLESTGLQFF
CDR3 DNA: TGTGCCAGCAGCTTAGAAAGTACCGGGTTGCAGTTCTTC

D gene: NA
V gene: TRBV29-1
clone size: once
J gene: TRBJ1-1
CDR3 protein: CSVVRGPNTEAFF
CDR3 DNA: TGCAGCGTCGTCAGGGGCCCGAACACTGAAGCTTTCTTT

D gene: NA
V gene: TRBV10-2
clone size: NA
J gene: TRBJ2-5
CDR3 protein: CASSKQGITIQETQYF
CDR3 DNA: TGCGCCAGCAGTAAACAGGGTATCACTATCCAAGAGACCCAGTACTTC

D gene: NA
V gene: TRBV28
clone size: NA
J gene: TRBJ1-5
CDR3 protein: CASRLEGGNQPQHF
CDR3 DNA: TGTGCCAGCAGATTAGAGGGAGGCAATCAGCCCCAGCATTTT

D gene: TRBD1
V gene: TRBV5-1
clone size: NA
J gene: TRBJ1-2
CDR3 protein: CASSLGYTRTGDYGYTF
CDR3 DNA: TGCGCCAGCAGCTTGGGTTATACCCGGACAGGAGATTATGGCTACACCTTC

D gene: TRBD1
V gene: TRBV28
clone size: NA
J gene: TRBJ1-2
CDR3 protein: CASSTGQGVPRTGTNYGYTF
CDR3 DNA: TGTGCCAGCAGCACCGGACAGGGGGTTCCCCGAACGGGGACTAACTATGGCTACACCTTC

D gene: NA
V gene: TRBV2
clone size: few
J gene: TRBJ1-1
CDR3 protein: CASSGRDLRSGEAFF
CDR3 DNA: TGTGCCAGCAGTGGGAGGGACCTCCGCAGCGGTGAAGCTTTCTTT

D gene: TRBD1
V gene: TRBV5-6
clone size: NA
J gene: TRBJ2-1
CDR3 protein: CASSFARDRQSNEQFF
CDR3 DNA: TGTGCCAGCAGTTTTGCCCGGGACAGACAATCAAATGAGCAGTTCTTC

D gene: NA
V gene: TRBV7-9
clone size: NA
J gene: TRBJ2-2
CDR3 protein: CATGSANTGELFF
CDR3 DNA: TGTGCCACCGGGTCGGCGAACACCGGGGAGCTGTTTTTT

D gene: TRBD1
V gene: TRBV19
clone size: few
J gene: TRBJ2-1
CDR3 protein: CASSTTGGGYNEQFF
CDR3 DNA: TGTGCCAGTAGTACTACAGGGGGCGGTTACAATGAGCAGTTCTTC

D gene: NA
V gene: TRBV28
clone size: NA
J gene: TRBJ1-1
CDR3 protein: CASSFVADTEAFF
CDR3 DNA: TGTGCCAGCAGTTTCGTCGCAGACACTGAAGCTTTCTTT

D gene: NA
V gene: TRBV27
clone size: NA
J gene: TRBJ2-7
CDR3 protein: CASSLSPTSTYEQYF
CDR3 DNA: TGTGCCAGCAGTTTATCCCCTACTAGTACCTACGAGCAGTACTTC